This record covers a single TCR beta chain. The table lists this clonotype with a few counts. Its antigen remains unidentified. No much larger clone exists at a distance of one base, and base qualities are not known. The data were obtained in a study of identical twins (dated by TCRdb to the mid-2010s). With regard to the full study: TCR alpha and beta repertoires from monozygotic twins, unrelated adults of various ages and cord blood were deep-sequenced to test whether fetal clonotypes persist. To rule out contamination, the twin experiments were replicated at different times with different library preparation protocols.

Only healthy Caucasian donors were included. Three pairs of female monozygotic twins, all aged about 18 to 30 years, were included in the twin cohort. Peripheral blood mononuclear cells were used as the source from which RNA for TCR libraries was isolated. The library came from 5' RACE. Instrument used: Illumina HiSeq 2000. A universal primer binding site was added through template switching, and the final cDNA carried a unique molecular identifier so that TCR cDNA molecules could be counted accurately. Specific primers in the conserved constant-segment region were used to synthesize first-strand cDNA for TCR alpha and beta chains. To control for contamination, each cDNA library was double barcoded with a SMART-Mk sample barcode plus Illumina barcodes. TruSeq adapter sequences along with Illumina sample barcodes were introduced in two successive PCR steps. The TCR alpha and beta cDNA libraries were sequenced on the Illumina HiSeq platform using custom primers. Turning to the authors' computational methods: Raw reads were processed with MiGEC to extract unique molecular identifiers, and MiXCR was used to determine CDR3 positions. Recombination models were inferred per individual with the repgenHMM and IGoR tools using an EM algorithm. Shared clonotypes were analyzed with the tcR package in R, and sharing was normalized by the product of cloneset sizes. To study raw recombination free of thymic and clonal selection effects, out-of-frame nonproductive sequences were analyzed. TCRdb applied fastp at Q25 and MiXCR to the public reads, then kept only in-frame beta chains. For every CDR3 protein sequence, its rows merge into one entry that carries the most common genes and DNA. TCRdb, not the authors, supplied the V and J calls. The sample contains approximately 630,000 distinct CDR3 sequences, about 7.1% of them found a single time. Together, the top ten hold roughly 1.6% of the sample.

Results the study describes overall, beyond this receptor: The excess sharing between twins in beta out-of-frame sequences was weaker because fewer shared sequences reduced the signal-to-noise ratio. Fewer insertions were carried by abundant cord blood beta clonotypes; a weaker similar trend was observed in young adult naive repertoires, while no such trend was observed in memory repertoires. Compared with coincidental sharing between unrelated individuals, out-of-frame TCR alpha sequences shared between twins had an excess of sequences with low generation probability. Invariant T cells such as MAIT and iNKT could partly confound zero-insertion analyses, although diverse VJ usage argued against such confounding for most clonotypes. Because the same donors could not be followed over many years, the conclusions relied on cross-sectional statistical analysis. In monozygotic twins, recombination models systematically underestimated out-of-frame TCR alpha sharing, but the models matched the sharing seen between unrelated individuals.

CDR1 WSHSY and CDR2 SAAADI are derived from the germline V gene. V is pared back by 4 bases and J by 4 bases, with 14 bases lying between the germline termini. The CDR3 numbers 15 residues from cysteine through phenylalanine. Just the 45-base CDR3 DNA is kept, in frame starting at base 1. These same records also appear under a second study, on yellow fever vaccine responses in identical twins. The second study also describes: The authors reported that the T cell response to vaccination in identical twins appeared partly convergent and partly personalized. In identical twins, the study followed T cell clones that responded to the vaccine with precision.

The receptor comes from a woman under 30 in good health. The sample was PBMCs. The receptor chain draws on TRBV10-2 and TRBJ2-1; the D gene lacks a confident call. The CDR3 here reads CASSVTEPHYNEQFF. The nucleotides read TGCGCCAGCAGTGTGACTGAGCCCCATTACAATGAGCAGTTCTTC.